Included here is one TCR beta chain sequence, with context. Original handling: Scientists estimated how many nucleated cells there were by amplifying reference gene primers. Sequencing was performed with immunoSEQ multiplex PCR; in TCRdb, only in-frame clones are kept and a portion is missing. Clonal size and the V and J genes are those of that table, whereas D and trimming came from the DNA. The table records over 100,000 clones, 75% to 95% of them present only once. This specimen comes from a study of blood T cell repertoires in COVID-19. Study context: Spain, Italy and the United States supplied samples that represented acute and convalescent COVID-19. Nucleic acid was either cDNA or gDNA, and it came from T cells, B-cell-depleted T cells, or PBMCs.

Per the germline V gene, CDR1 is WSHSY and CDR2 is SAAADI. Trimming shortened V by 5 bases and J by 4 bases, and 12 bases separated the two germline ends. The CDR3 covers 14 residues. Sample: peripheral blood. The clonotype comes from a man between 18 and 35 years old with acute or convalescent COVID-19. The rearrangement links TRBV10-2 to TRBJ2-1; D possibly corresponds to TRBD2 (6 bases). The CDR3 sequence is CASSSEGLYNEQFF. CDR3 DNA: TGCGCCAGCAGTAGCGAGGGACTTTACAATGAGCAGTTCTTC.